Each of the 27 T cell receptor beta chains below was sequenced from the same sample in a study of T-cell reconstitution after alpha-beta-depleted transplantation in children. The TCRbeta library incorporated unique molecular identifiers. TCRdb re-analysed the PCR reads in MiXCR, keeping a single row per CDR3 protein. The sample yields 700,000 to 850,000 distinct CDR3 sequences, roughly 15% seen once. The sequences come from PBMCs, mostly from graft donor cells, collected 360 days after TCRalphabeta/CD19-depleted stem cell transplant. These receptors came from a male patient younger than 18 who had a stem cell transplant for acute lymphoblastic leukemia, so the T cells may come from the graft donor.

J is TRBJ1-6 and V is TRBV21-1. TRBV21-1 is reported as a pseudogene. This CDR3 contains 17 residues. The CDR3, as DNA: TGTGCCAGCAGCAAATCCGGACTTCCCTCCTATAATTCACCCCTCCACTTT. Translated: CASSKSGLPSYNSPLHF.

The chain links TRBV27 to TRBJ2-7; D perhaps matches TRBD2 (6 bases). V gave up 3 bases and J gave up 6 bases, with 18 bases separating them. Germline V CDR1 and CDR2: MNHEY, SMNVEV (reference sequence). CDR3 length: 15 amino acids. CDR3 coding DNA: TGTGCCAGCAGTTTCGGCGCTGGGACTCGGGGCGAGCAGTACTTC. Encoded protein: CASSFGAGTRGEQYF.

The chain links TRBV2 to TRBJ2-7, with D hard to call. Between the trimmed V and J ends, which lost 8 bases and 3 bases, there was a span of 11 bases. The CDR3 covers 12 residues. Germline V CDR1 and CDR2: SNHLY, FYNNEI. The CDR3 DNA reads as TGTGCCAGCTATCTCTCCAACTACGAGCAGTACTTC. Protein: CASYLSNYEQYF.

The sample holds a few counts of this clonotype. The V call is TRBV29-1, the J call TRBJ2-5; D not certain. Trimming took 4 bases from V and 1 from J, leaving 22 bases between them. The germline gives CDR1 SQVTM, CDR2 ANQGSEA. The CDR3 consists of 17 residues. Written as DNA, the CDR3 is TGCAGCGTTGGATTGCTGGCGAAGACTTCGATCCAAGAGACCCAGTACTTC. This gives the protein CSVGLLAKTSIQETQYF.

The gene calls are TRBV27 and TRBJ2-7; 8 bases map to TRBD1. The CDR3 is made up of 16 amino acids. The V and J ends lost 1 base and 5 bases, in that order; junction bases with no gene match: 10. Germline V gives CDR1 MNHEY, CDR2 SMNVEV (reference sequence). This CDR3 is CASSLWPTGARNEQYF. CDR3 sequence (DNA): TGTGCCAGCAGTTTATGGCCGACAGGGGCCAGGAACGAGCAGTACTTC.

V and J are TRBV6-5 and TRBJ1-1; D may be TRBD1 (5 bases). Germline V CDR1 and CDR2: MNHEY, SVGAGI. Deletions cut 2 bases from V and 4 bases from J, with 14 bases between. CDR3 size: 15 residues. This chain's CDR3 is CASSYKGAWGTEAFF. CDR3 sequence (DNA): TGTGCCAGCAGTTACAAAGGGGCTTGGGGCACTGAAGCTTTCTTT.

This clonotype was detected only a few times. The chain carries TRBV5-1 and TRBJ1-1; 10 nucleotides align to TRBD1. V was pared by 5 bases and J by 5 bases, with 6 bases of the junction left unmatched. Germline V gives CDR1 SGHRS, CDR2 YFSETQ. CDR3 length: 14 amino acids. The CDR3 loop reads CASRTDRGSTEAFF. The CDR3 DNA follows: TGCGCCAGCAGGACGGACAGGGGGAGTACTGAAGCTTTCTTT.

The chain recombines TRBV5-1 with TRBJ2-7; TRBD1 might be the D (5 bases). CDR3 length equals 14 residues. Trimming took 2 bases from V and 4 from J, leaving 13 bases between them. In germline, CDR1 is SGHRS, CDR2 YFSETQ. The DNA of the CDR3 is TGCGCCAGCAGCTTCGATGACAGCCGATACGAGCAGTACTTC. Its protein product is CASSFDDSRYEQYF.

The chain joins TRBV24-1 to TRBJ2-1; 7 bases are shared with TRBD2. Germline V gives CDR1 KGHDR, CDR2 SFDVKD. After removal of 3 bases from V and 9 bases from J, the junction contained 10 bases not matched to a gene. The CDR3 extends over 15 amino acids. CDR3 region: CATSDVGGPQGEQFF. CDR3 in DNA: TGTGCCACCAGTGATGTGGGAGGGCCTCAAGGTGAGCAGTTCTTC.

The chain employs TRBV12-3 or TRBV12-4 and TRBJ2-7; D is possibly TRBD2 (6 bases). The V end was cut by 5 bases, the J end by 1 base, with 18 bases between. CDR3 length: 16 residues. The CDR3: CASSARDSSNSYEQYF. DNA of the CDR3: TGTGCCAGCAGTGCCCGGGACTCGTCAAATTCCTACGAGCAGTACTTC.

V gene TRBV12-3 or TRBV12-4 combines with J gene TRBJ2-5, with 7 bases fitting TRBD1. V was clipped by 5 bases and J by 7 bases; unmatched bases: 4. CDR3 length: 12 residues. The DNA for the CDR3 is TGTGCCAGCAGTATACAGGGGCCGACCCAGTACTTC. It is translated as CASSIQGPTQYF.

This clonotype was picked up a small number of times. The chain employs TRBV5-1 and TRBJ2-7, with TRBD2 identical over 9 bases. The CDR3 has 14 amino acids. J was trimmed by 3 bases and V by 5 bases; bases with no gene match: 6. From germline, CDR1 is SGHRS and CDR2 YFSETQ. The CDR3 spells CASSVAGADYEQYF. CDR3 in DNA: TGCGCCAGCAGTGTAGCGGGAGCCGACTACGAGCAGTACTTC.

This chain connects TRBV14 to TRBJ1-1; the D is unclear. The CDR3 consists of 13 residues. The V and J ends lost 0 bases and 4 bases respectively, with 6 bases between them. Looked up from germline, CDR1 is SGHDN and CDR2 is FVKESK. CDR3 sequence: CASSQDRTTEAFF. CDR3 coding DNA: TGTGCCAGCAGCCAAGATCGGACCACTGAAGCTTTCTTT. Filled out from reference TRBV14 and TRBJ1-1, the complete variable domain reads EAGVTQFPSHSVIEKGQTVTLRCDPISGHDNLYWYRRVMGKEIKFLLHFVKESKQDESGMPNNRFLAERTGGTYSTLKVQPAELEDSGVYFCASSQDRTTEAFFGQGTRLTVV.

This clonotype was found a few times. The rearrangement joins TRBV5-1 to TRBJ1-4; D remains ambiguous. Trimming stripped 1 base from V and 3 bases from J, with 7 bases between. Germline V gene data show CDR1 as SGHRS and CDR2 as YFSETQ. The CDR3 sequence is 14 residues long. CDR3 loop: CASSLIGANEKLFF. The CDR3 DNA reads TGCGCCAGCAGCTTGATTGGGGCTAATGAAAAACTGTTTTTT.

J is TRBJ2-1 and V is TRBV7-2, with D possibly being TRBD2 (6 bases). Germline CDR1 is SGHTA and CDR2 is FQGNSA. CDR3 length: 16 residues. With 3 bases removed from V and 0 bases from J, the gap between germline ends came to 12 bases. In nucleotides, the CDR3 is TGTGCCAGCAGCTTCTTGACTAGGGGCTCCTACAATGAGCAGTTCTTC. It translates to CASSFLTRGSYNEQFF.

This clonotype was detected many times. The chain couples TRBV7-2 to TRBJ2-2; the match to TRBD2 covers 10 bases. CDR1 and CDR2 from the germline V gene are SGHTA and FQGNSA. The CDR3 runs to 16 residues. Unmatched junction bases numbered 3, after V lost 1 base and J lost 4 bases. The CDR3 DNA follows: TGTGCCAGCAGCTTAGTACTAGCGGGAATCACCGGGGAGCTGTTTTTT. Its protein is CASSLVLAGITGELFF.

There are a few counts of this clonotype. As DNA, the CDR3 is TGTGCCACCAGGGGAGTTCACACCGGGGAGCTGTTTTTT. It translates to CATRGVHTGELFF. The chain is built from TRBV24-1 and TRBJ2-2; D might be TRBD2 (5 bases). Germline lookup yields CDR1 KGHDR and CDR2 SFDVKD. The CDR3 consists of 13 residues. V was pared by 7 bases and J by 3 bases, with 8 bases between.

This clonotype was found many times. The CDR3: CASSQDRANQPQHF. CDR3 sequence (DNA): TGTGCCAGCAGCCAAGACAGGGCGAATCAGCCCCAGCATTTT. The rearrangement uses TRBV3-1 and TRBJ1-5, with D possibly TRBD1 on 5 matching bases. V lost 0 bases and J 4 bases, leaving 7 bases between the germline ends. This CDR3 region has 14 residues. Germline V gives CDR1 LGHDT, CDR2 YNNKEL (reference sequence).

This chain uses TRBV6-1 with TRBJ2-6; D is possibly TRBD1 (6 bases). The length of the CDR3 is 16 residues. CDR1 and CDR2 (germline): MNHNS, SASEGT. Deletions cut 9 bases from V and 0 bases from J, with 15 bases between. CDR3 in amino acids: CASSGQLSSGANVLTF. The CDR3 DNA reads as TGTGCCAGTTCGGGACAATTAAGCTCTGGGGCCAACGTCCTGACTTTC.

The CDR3: CASSPAAGRVAYEQYF. CDR3 in DNA: TGCGCCAGCAGCCCTGCGGCGGGTCGGGTAGCCTACGAGCAGTACTTC. The V gene is TRBV5-1, the J gene TRBJ2-7; maybe TRBD2 (5 bases). This CDR3 has 16 amino acids. The V end was cut by 4 bases, the J end by 2 bases, with 19 bases between. Germline V gene sequence: CDR1 SGHRS, CDR2 YFSETQ.

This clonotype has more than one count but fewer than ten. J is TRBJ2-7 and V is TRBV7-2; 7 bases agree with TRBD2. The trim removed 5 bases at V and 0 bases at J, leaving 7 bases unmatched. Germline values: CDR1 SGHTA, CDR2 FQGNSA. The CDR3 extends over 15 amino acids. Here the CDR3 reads CASSRRSGNSYEQYF. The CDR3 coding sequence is TGTGCCAGCAGCCGCCGGAGCGGGAACTCCTACGAGCAGTACTTC.

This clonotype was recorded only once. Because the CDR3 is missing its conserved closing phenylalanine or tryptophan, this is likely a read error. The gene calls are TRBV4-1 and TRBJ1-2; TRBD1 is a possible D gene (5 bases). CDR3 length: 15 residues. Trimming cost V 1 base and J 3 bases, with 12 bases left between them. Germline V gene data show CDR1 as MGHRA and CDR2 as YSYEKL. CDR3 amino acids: CASSQGVGTDYGYTY. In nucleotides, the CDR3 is TGCGCCAGCAGCCAAGGAGTGGGGACGGACTATGGCTACACCTAC.

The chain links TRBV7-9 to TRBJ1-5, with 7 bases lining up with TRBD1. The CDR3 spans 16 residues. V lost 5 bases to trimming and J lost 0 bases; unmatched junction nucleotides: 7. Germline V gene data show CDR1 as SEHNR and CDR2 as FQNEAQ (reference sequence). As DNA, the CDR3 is TGTGCCAGCAGCCTGGGACAGTCTGTTAGCAATCAGCCCCAGCATTTT. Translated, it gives CASSLGQSVSNQPQHF.

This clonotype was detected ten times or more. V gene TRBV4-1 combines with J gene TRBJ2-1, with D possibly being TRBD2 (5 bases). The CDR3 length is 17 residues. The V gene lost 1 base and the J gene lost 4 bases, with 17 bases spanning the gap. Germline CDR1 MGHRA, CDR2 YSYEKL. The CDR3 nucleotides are TGCGCCAGCAGCCAAGTAAGAACGGGATCCCAGTACAATGAGCAGTTCTTC. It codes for CASSQVRTGSQYNEQFF.

The CDR3 DNA follows: TGTGCCAGCAGCTTTGAGGCAGGGACGTACGAGCAGTACTTC. Its protein product is CASSFEAGTYEQYF. This chain connects TRBV11-2 to TRBJ2-7; D assignment may be TRBD1 or TRBD2 (5 bases each). Germline values: CDR1 SGHAT, CDR2 FQNNGV. V was cut by 3 bases and J by 4 bases, with 13 bases left in between. This CDR3 region has 14 residues. The variable domain in full, completed from reference TRBV11-2 and TRBJ2-7, reads EAGVAQSPRYKIIEKRQSVAFWCNPISGHATLYWYQQILGQGPKLLIQFQNNGVVDDSQLPKDRFSAERLKGVDSTLKIQPAKLEDSAVYLCASSFEAGTYEQYFGPGTRLTVT.

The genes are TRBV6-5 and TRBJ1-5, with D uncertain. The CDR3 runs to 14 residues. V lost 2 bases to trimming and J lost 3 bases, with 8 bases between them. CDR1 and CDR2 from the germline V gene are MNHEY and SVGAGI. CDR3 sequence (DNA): TGTGCCAGCAGTTACGAGGGATACAATCAGCCCCAGCATTTT. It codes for CASSYEGYNQPQHF.

The chain's CDR3 is CASSLGHSRYSNQPQHF. The CDR3 DNA follows: TGTGCCAGCAGCTTAGGACACAGCCGTTATAGCAATCAGCCCCAGCATTTT. The chain is built from TRBV7-6 and TRBJ1-5; D remains unclear. This CDR3 spans 17 amino acids. Trimming removed 1 base from V and 0 bases from J, with 13 bases in between. Germline values: CDR1 SGHVS, CDR2 FNYEAQ. Looking up the rest from reference TRBV7-6 and TRBJ1-5 gives the full variable domain: GAGVSQSPRYKVTKRGQDVALRCDPISGHVSLYWYRQALGQGPEFLTYFNYEAQQDKSGLPNDRFSAERPEGSISTLTIQRTEQRDSAMYRCASSLGHSRYSNQPQHFGDGTRLSIL.